The 9 T cell receptor beta chains reported below all come from one sample, sequenced in a study of T-cell memory formation after mild COVID-19. TCRdb reanalysed the 5' RACE reads using MiXCR and keeps one entry per CDR3 protein. The data contain around 500,000 distinct CDR3 sequences, roughly 20% of them singletons. The sequenced material came from PBMCs or a T cell subset sorted from them (not recorded which). These receptors originate from an adult woman who had mild COVID-19 (a few samples of this study predate the infection). Cell type and time point are not known.

The rearrangement joins TRBV24-1 to TRBJ2-7; tentative D call: TRBD2 (6 bases). Trimming removed 2 bases at V and 0 bases at J, with 10 bases between. The CDR3 spans 15 residues. Germline CDR1 reads KGHDR; CDR2 reads SFDVKD. CDR3 in amino acids: CATSDSWGDSYEQYF. DNA of the CDR3: TGTGCCACCAGTGATTCGTGGGGGGACTCCTACGAGCAGTACTTC.

This chain connects TRBV5-4 to TRBJ2-6, with D possibly TRBD1 on 6 matching bases. Germline-derived CDR1 and CDR2 are SGHNT and YYREEE (reference sequence). The CDR3 has 15 amino acids. The V end lost 4 bases, the J end lost 0 bases, and 8 bases lay between the germline ends. DNA of the CDR3: TGTGCCAGCAGCCGGACAGCCTCTGGGGCCAACGTCCTGACTTTC. Encoded protein: CASSRTASGANVLTF.

This clonotype was counted a few times. This chain connects TRBV7-9 to TRBJ1-2; D ambiguous. Trimming cost V 2 bases and J 6 bases, with 7 bases left between them. Germline lookup yields CDR1 SEHNR and CDR2 FQNEAQ (reference sequence). The CDR3 has 12 residues. Here the CDR3 reads CASSLFRDGYTF. For the CDR3, the DNA is TGTGCCAGCAGCTTATTTAGGGATGGCTACACCTTC.

This clonotype was seen a few times. The J gene is TRBJ1-5, the V gene TRBV7-8; 9 bases map to TRBD1. Germline lookup yields CDR1 SGHVS and CDR2 FQNEAQ. CDR3 size: 17 residues. J lost 0 bases, V lost 5 bases, and 8 bases had no gene match. CDR3 in DNA: TGTGCCAGCAGCACACGGACAGGGGCCCTTAGCAATCAGCCCCAGCATTTT. Its translation: CASSTRTGALSNQPQHF.

This clonotype was found a few times. The V gene is TRBV18, the J gene TRBJ2-3; 7 positions match TRBD1. The CDR3 consists of 15 residues. With V trimmed by 2 bases and J by 2 bases, 4 bases remained unmatched. The V gene's germline CDR1 is KGHSH and CDR2 LQKENI. CDR3 sequence reads: CASSPWDSSTDTQYF. The CDR3 nucleotides are TGTGCCAGCTCACCATGGGACAGCTCCACAGATACGCAGTATTTT.

CDR3 loop: CASSSRTGFTGELFF. The CDR3 coding sequence is TGTGCCAGCAGTAGTCGGACAGGGTTCACCGGGGAGCTGTTTTTT. This chain joins TRBV6-6 and TRBJ2-2, with TRBD1 identical over 8 bases. Germline V gene data show CDR1 as MNHNY and CDR2 as SVGAGI (reference sequence). V was clipped by 5 bases and J by 4 bases; unmatched bases: 6. This CDR3 is 15 amino acids long.

V gene TRBV3-1 combines with J gene TRBJ2-7, with 12 bases identical to TRBD2. The junction had 9 bases not matched to a gene; V was cut back by 2 bases and J by 7 bases. This CDR3 region has 16 residues. Germline CDR1 LGHDT, CDR2 YNNKEL (reference sequence). The CDR3 spells CASSQLPTSGGGEQYF. The CDR3 DNA follows: TGTGCCAGCAGCCAACTGCCGACTAGCGGGGGAGGGGAGCAGTACTTC.

This clonotype was found many times. CDR3 coding DNA: TGTGCCATCAGTGGTGGACAGGGCTCGAACTACGAGCAGTACTTC. Protein: CAISGGQGSNYEQYF. This chain joins TRBV10-3 and TRBJ2-7; 8 bases align to TRBD1. This CDR3 comprises 15 residues. V lost 4 bases to trimming and J lost 3 bases; unmatched junction nucleotides: 8. In germline, CDR1 is ENHRY, CDR2 SYGVKD.

This chain joins TRBV4-3 and TRBJ2-3; the D gene could be TRBD1 or TRBD2 (5 bases each). Trimming left V 3 bases short and J 4 bases short, with 17 bases between. This CDR3 is built from 16 residues. Per the germline V gene, CDR1 is LGHNA and CDR2 is YSLEER. The CDR3 reads CASSHTGYGTPDTQYF. The CDR3 region has the DNA TGCGCCAGCAGCCATACGGGATACGGGACCCCAGATACGCAGTATTTT.